This is a list of T cell receptor beta chains from one sample in a study of graft-versus-host responses after intestinal transplantation. The table came from immunoSEQ multiplex PCR; TCRdb's copy has only in-frame clones and leaves some out. The sample lists some 21,000 clones, 55% to 65% seen once, with 0.95% to 1.1% in the top ten. Sequenced material: alloreactive CD4+ T cells from a mixed lymphocyte reaction culture, taken before intestinal transplant. The receptors derive from a human patient who received an intestinal transplant. Both conserved end residues are part of each CDR3. The D gene is left open where the match is weak. Clone size is stated in some rows and not others, as once, few, many or a class when expanded.

.	TRBV29-1	.	TRBJ1-4	CSPRRLPNEKLFF	TGCAGCCCTAGGAGGCTGCCTAATGAAAAACTGTTTTTT
TRBD2	TRBV28	.	TRBJ2-1	CASWTSGRNEQFF	TGTGCCAGCTGGACTAGCGGGAGAAATGAGCAGTTCTTC
.	TRBV7-9	.	TRBJ2-5	CASSLERRRTSEQYF	TGTGCCAGCAGCTTAGAGCGCAGACGAACCTCTGAGCAGTACTTC
TRBD1	TRBV6-5	.	TRBJ1-1	CASSLRTGKNTEAFF	TGTGCCAGCAGTCTAAGGACAGGGAAGAACACTGAAGCTTTCTTT
.	TRBV6-1	.	TRBJ1-1	CASSEQGYTEAFF	TGTGCCAGCAGTGAACAGGGGTATACTGAAGCTTTCTTT
.	TRBV5-4	.	TRBJ1-3	CASSFHGAGNTIYF	TGTGCCAGCAGCTTTCATGGAGCGGGAAACACCATATATTTT
TRBD2	TRBV6-5	.	TRBJ2-1	CASRGGTSGYNEQFF	TGTGCCAGCAGGGGAGGGACTAGCGGTTACAATGAGCAGTTCTTC
TRBD1	TRBV18	.	TRBJ1-2	CASSPLDREGKVYGYTF	TGTGCCAGCTCACCACTGGACAGGGAAGGGAAAGTGTATGGCTACACCTTC
.	TRBV6-1	.	TRBJ2-7	CASSLQAYEQYF	TGTGCCAGCAGTCTGCAGGCCTACGAGCAGTACTTC
TRBD1	TRBV7-2	once	TRBJ2-7	CASSFIPDRGFYEQYF	TGTGCCAGCAGCTTTATACCCGACAGGGGCTTCTACGAGCAGTACTTC
.	TRBV18	once	TRBJ1-1	CASSPSVSLNTEAFF	TGTGCCAGCTCACCAAGTGTTAGTTTGAACACTGAAGCTTTCTTT
TRBD1	TRBV10-3	.	TRBJ2-3	CAIRTTGVGTDTQYF	TGTGCCATCAGGACGACAGGGGTTGGCACAGATACGCAGTATTTT
.	TRBV10-3	.	TRBJ1-2	CAISQTNYGYTF	TGTGCCATCAGTCAGACTAACTATGGCTACACCTTC
TRBD1	TRBV30	.	TRBJ1-5	CAWSVTGGVQPQHF	TGTGCCTGGAGTGTAACAGGGGGCGTTCAGCCCCAGCATTTT
.	TRBV12-5	.	TRBJ2-7	CASGLGGQSYEQYF	TGTGCTAGTGGTTTGGGCGGACAGTCCTACGAGCAGTACTTC
TRBD1	TRBV27	few	TRBJ2-7	CASSRQGVSYEQYF	TGTGCCAGCAGTCGACAGGGGGTAAGCTACGAGCAGTACTTC